Below, 29 T cell receptor beta chains from the same sample are listed, as sequenced in a study of T-cell reconstitution after alpha-beta-depleted transplantation in children. Library preparation (for TCRbeta) was performed with unique molecular identifiers. One entry per CDR3 protein results from TCRdb running MiXCR on the PCR reads. The sample has some 70,000 distinct CDR3 sequences; 6% to 8% are singletons. Source: PBMCs from the stem cell graft donor, taken from the stem cell graft. The origin of the receptors is a human donor who donated a stem cell graft to a child with acute lymphoblastic leukemia.

This clonotype was seen many times. The chain uses TRBV5-1 and TRBJ1-2; D is perhaps TRBD1 (6 bases). CDR3 length: 15 residues. Per germline, CDR1 SGHRS and CDR2 YFSETQ. Trimming removed 2 bases from V and 4 bases from J, with 15 bases in between. The CDR3 protein is CASSFWTAEGYGYTF. CDR3 nucleotides: TGCGCCAGCAGCTTTTGGACAGCTGAGGGCTATGGCTACACCTTC.

This clonotype was detected many times. The chain has TRBV12-3 or TRBV12-4 and TRBJ2-7; tentative D call: TRBD2 (6 bases). The CDR3 covers 14 residues. V was shortened by 8 bases and J by 6 bases, with 20 bases between the two germline ends. The CDR3, as DNA: TGTGCCAGCTTCTCGGGACTCCCCTCTTCCGAGCAGTACTTC. Its protein is CASFSGLPSSEQYF.

The chain joins TRBV12-3 or TRBV12-4 to TRBJ2-7, with 9 positions matching TRBD2. After removal of 10 bases from V and 5 bases from J, the junction contained 9 bases not matched to a gene. This CDR3 region has 13 residues. The CDR3 is CATGGGGSNEQYF. CDR3 coding DNA: TGTGCCACGGGCGGGGGGGGTAGCAACGAGCAGTACTTC.

In this sample, this clonotype turned up a few times. This rearrangement joins TRBV2 to TRBJ2-7; 7 bases line up with TRBD2. CDR3 length: 13 residues. From germline, CDR1 is SNHLY and CDR2 FYNNEI. The V segment lost 10 bases and the J segment 5 bases; nucleotides outside the gene matches: 11. The DNA for the CDR3 is TGTGCCACCTGGGGAGGGTTGGGCGACGAGCAGTACTTC. Amino acids: CATWGGLGDEQYF. Full variable domain (rest looked up from reference TRBV2 and TRBJ2-7): EPEVTQTPSHQVTQMGQEVILRCVPISNHLYFYWYRQILGQKVEFLVSFYNNEISEKSEIFDDQFSVERPDGSNFTLKIRSTKLEDSAMYFCATWGGLGDEQYFGPGTRLTVT.

At least ten counts were recorded for this clonotype. The chain employs TRBV4-3 and TRBJ2-3, with D maybe TRBD2 (7 bases). Trimming removed 0 bases at V and 6 bases at J, with 13 bases between. This CDR3 comprises 15 residues. Germline CDR1 is LGHNA and CDR2 is YSLEER. The CDR3 DNA reads as TGCGCCAGCAGCCAAGAAATTCGGGGGGCTGATACGCAGTATTTT. This gives the protein CASSQEIRGADTQYF.

This clonotype was found many times. V usage is TRBV5-1 and J usage is TRBJ1-1, with 8 bases that match TRBD1. The trim removed 2 bases at V and 1 base at J, leaving 4 bases unmatched. The CDR3 totals 15 residues. Germline CDR1 reads SGHRS; CDR2 reads YFSETQ. The DNA of the CDR3 is TGCGCCAGCAGCTTAAACGGACAGGGGAACACTGAAGCTTTCTTT. Encoded protein: CASSLNGQGNTEAFF.

Ten or more counts support this clonotype. This chain connects TRBV5-1 to TRBJ2-7; 7 nucleotides line up with TRBD1. The V and J ends lost 0 bases and 0 bases, in that order; junction bases with no gene match: 3. CDR3 length: 15 residues. From germline, CDR1 is SGHRS and CDR2 YFSETQ. The CDR3 DNA follows: TGCGCCAGCAGCTTGGAGGCAGGGGGCTCCTACGAGCAGTACTTC. It codes for CASSLEAGGSYEQYF.

The gene calls are TRBV19 and TRBJ1-1; 9 positions agree with TRBD1. The CDR3 covers 15 residues. Germline assignment: CDR1 LNHDA and CDR2 SQIVND (reference sequence). V was pared by 4 bases and J by 3 bases, with 6 bases of the junction left unmatched. The chain's CDR3 is CASSTDRGVDTEAFF. The CDR3 coding sequence is TGTGCCAGTAGTACAGACAGGGGGGTGGACACTGAAGCTTTCTTT.

This clonotype was observed many times. V usage is TRBV11-2 and J usage is TRBJ2-7; 7 nucleotides match TRBD1. The V gene end was trimmed by 6 bases and the J gene end by 0 bases; junction bases not matched to a gene: 8. This CDR3 is 15 amino acids long. Germline lookup yields CDR1 SGHAT and CDR2 FQNNGV. Here the CDR3 reads CASRPPGQNSYEQYF. CDR3 in DNA: TGTGCCAGCAGACCTCCGGGACAGAACTCCTACGAGCAGTACTTC.

This clonotype was picked up many times. This CDR3 reads CASSSGAGDFYEQYF. CDR3 nucleotides: TGTGCCAGCAGCTCAGGTGCAGGGGATTTCTACGAGCAGTACTTC. The chain couples TRBV28 to TRBJ2-7; possibly TRBD1 for D (6 bases). Trimming took 6 bases from V and 3 from J, leaving 18 bases between them. This CDR3 has 15 residues. Germline CDR1 and CDR2: MDHEN and SYDVKM.

The chain links TRBV7-9 to TRBJ2-3; D possibly corresponds to TRBD2 (6 bases). The germline CDR1 and CDR2 sequences are SEHNR and FQNEAQ (reference sequence). V was pared by 5 bases and J by 2 bases, with 14 bases between. CDR3 length: 15 residues. CDR3 region: CASSLLGLSTDTQYF. CDR3 nucleotide sequence: TGTGCCAGCAGCCTTTTGGGACTTTCCACAGATACGCAGTATTTT.

In its sample, this clonotype was seen many times. The DNA of the CDR3 is TGTGCCAGCAGCCAAGGCTACGAGCAGTACTTC. Translation: CASSQGYEQYF. The chain uses TRBV14 and TRBJ2-7; no clear D. Trimming cost V 1 base and J 3 bases, with 1 base left between them. The CDR3 covers 11 residues. Germline CDR1 SGHDN, CDR2 FVKESK.

This clonotype has ten or more counts. V is TRBV20-1 and J is TRBJ1-5; TRBD1 aligns across 7 bases. After removal of 3 bases from V and 0 bases from J, the junction contained 2 bases not matched to a gene. The CDR3 runs 14 residues. Germline CDR1 and CDR2: DFQATT and SNEGSKA (reference sequence). CDR3 region: CSASGQASNQPQHF. The CDR3, as DNA: TGCAGTGCTAGTGGACAGGCTAGCAATCAGCCCCAGCATTTT.

This clonotype was detected many times. The chain carries TRBV9 and TRBJ2-1, with D unclear. The germline V and J ends were trimmed by 2 bases and 5 bases, with 14 bases remaining between them. The CDR3 is made up of 15 amino acids. Germline CDR1 is SGDLS and CDR2 is YYNGEE. The CDR3 nucleotides read TGTGCCAGCAGCGTTAATCCATGGGTACACAATGAGCAGTTCTTC. Its translation: CASSVNPWVHNEQFF.

This clonotype was seen at least ten times. The rearrangement links TRBV20-1 to TRBJ2-3, with 10 positions matching TRBD2. The CDR3 has 14 amino acids. Looked up from germline, CDR1 is DFQATT and CDR2 is SNEGSKA (reference sequence). The V and J ends lost 2 bases and 6 bases, in that order; junction bases with no gene match: 5. CDR3 loop: CSARLAGVGDTQYF. Written as DNA, the CDR3 is TGCAGTGCTAGACTAGCGGGAGTAGGGGATACGCAGTATTTT.

This clonotype was seen at least ten times. The chain joins TRBV12-3 or TRBV12-4 to TRBJ1-5; 7 bases are a match to TRBD1. J lost 2 bases, V lost 6 bases, and 7 bases had no gene match. CDR3 length: 15 amino acids. The CDR3 nucleotides are TGTGCCAGCAGGCCGACAGGGAAGGGCAATCAGCCCCAGCATTTT. This codes for CASRPTGKGNQPQHF.

This clonotype was seen only a few times. This chain links TRBV28 with TRBJ1-2; 8 positions agree with TRBD1. Germline CDR1 MDHEN, CDR2 SYDVKM. This CDR3 is 16 amino acids long. With 5 bases clipped from V and 7 bases from J, the junction kept 15 bases outside the gene matches. The CDR3, as DNA: TGTGCCAGCAGTGGAATCCAGGGGGCCCAATCCCTTGGCTACACCTTC. This translates into CASSGIQGAQSLGYTF.

In DNA, the CDR3 is TGTGCCAGCAGCCCTCCTAGCGGGCTGAAAAACATTCAGTACTTC. Protein sequence: CASSPPSGLKNIQYF. The genes are TRBV12-3 or TRBV12-4 and TRBJ2-4; 8 nucleotides align to TRBD2. V was clipped by 6 bases and J by 4 bases; unmatched bases: 8. There are 15 residues in the CDR3.

This clonotype came up many times. This chain connects TRBV12-5 to TRBJ2-5; D is perhaps TRBD1 (5 bases). Germline V lookup: CDR1 LGHNT, CDR2 FRNRAP. Trimming pared 1 base from V and 2 bases from J, leaving 20 bases between. This CDR3 comprises 18 residues. The CDR3 region has the DNA TGTGCTAGTGGTTTGGGACACAAGGATCGGACAACACAAGAGACCCAGTACTTC. It translates to CASGLGHKDRTTQETQYF.

This clonotype has ten or more counts. The rearrangement links TRBV29-1 to TRBJ2-7; no firm D call. This CDR3 comprises 12 residues. V was shortened by 4 bases and J by 2 bases, with 9 bases between the two germline ends. Germline lookup yields CDR1 SQVTM and CDR2 ANQGSEA. The DNA for the CDR3 is TGCAGCGTTGGACACTCCACCTACGAGCAGTACTTC. Protein sequence: CSVGHSTYEQYF.

This clonotype was counted at least ten times. The V gene is TRBV20-1, the J gene TRBJ1-5; 8 nucleotides line up with TRBD1. The junction had 7 bases not matched to a gene; V was cut back by 6 bases and J by 6 bases. This CDR3 contains 13 residues. CDR1 DFQATT and CDR2 SNEGSKA come from the germline V gene (reference sequence). CDR3 sequence: CSAGGQGAQPQHF. The CDR3 region has the DNA TGCAGTGCGGGTGGGCAGGGGGCTCAGCCCCAGCATTTT.

V and J are TRBV4-2 and TRBJ1-6; D may be TRBD1 (5 bases). Trimming took 0 bases from V and 5 from J, leaving 5 bases between them. The germline V gene has CDR1 LGHNA and CDR2 YNFKEQ. The CDR3 extends over 14 amino acids. The CDR3 is CASSQDRDNSPLHF. In DNA, the CDR3 is TGTGCCAGCAGCCAAGACAGGGATAATTCACCCCTCCACTTT.

This chain uses TRBV28 with TRBJ2-7; D may be TRBD1 (6 bases). Germline-derived CDR1 and CDR2 are MDHEN and SYDVKM. The ends were cut back, 6 bases at V and 2 bases at J, with 14 bases in the middle. The CDR3 runs 14 residues. This CDR3 reads CASSPGTPTYEQYF. The CDR3 DNA is TGTGCCAGCAGCCCCGGGACACCGACCTACGAGCAGTACTTC. The complete variable domain, with remaining parts taken from reference TRBV28 and TRBJ2-7, reads DVKVTQSSRYLVKRTGEKVFLECVQDMDHENMFWYRQDPGLGLRLIYFSYDVKMKEKGDIPEGYSVSREKKERFSLILESASTNQTSMYLCASSPGTPTYEQYFGPGTRLTVT.

The sample holds many counts of this clonotype. The rearrangement joins TRBV28 to TRBJ2-3; D ambiguous. The CDR3 has 14 amino acids. Germline V gene lookup returns CDR1 MDHEN and CDR2 SYDVKM. Trimming removed 5 bases from V and 0 bases from J, with 9 bases in between. In DNA form, the CDR3 reads TGTGCCAGCAGTGACCCAACTAGCACAGATACGCAGTATTTT. As protein: CASSDPTSTDTQYF.

This clonotype was detected only a few times. The gene calls are TRBV10-3 and TRBJ1-4; D is perhaps TRBD1 (5 bases). The V gene's germline CDR1 is ENHRY and CDR2 SYGVKD. Trimming shortened V by 6 bases and J by 3 bases, and 8 bases separated the two germline ends. The CDR3 contains 13 residues. Written as DNA, the CDR3 is TGTGCCATCAGGCAGGGTTCTAATGAAAAACTGTTTTTT. Its protein product is CAIRQGSNEKLFF.

The chain joins TRBV7-3 to TRBJ2-1; 10 nucleotides align to TRBD2. With 1 base clipped from V and 8 bases from J, the junction kept 5 bases outside the gene matches. CDR1 is SGHTA and CDR2 is FQGTGA in the germline V gene. This CDR3 comprises 15 residues. The CDR3 bases are TGTGCCAGCAGCTTAATCCCTAGCGGGAGCTATGAGCAGTTCTTC. Translating it yields CASSLIPSGSYEQFF.

This clonotype occurred many times. One junction end does not reproduce the germline sequence, and a read error may be involved. The rearrangement uses TRBV12-3 or TRBV12-4 and TRBJ2-7; TRBD2 matches 10 bases. The CDR3 covers 13 residues. CDR3 DNA sequence: TGTGCCAGCAATTTAGCGGGAGGCTACGAGCAGTACTTC. Translation gives CASNLAGGYEQYF.

The table lists this clonotype with many counts. The chain couples TRBV29-1 to TRBJ2-1; the D gene is possibly TRBD1 (6 bases). CDR3 length equals 14 residues. Germline lookup yields CDR1 SQVTM and CDR2 ANQGSEA. Between the trimmed V and J ends, which lost 1 base and 3 bases, there was a span of 10 bases. The CDR3 sequence is CSVEGGPDYNEQFF. CDR3 sequence (DNA): TGCAGCGTTGAAGGGGGGCCAGACTACAATGAGCAGTTCTTC.

This sequence joins TRBV15 and TRBJ2-3, with 7 bases fitting TRBD2. V shed 4 bases and J 7 bases; nucleotides not matched to a gene: 2. Germline V CDR1 and CDR2: LNHNV, YYDKDF (reference sequence). The CDR3 is 12 amino acids. The CDR3 is CATSTGGNTQYF. DNA of the CDR3: TGTGCCACCAGCACGGGGGGTAATACGCAGTATTTT.